This T cell receptor (beta chain) was sequenced for a study of tissue T cells after allogeneic stem cell transplantation. Only in-frame clones appear in the TCRdb table, and some are missing; sequencing was by immunoSEQ multiplex PCR. The sample yields around 40,000 clones, around nine tenths seen once. The CDR3 totals 13 residues. CDR1 is LNHDA, CDR2 SQIVND, per germline (reference sequence). Trimming removed 5 bases at V and 3 bases at J, with 10 bases between. Sequencing used blood, obtained before transplantation. The TCR was taken from a woman between 35 and 75 years old who later had graft-versus-host disease after an allogeneic stem cell transplant. The rearrangement uses TRBV19 and TRBJ1-1, with D tentatively TRBD1 (5 bases). CDR3 protein: CASSGTAYTEAFF. The CDR3 region has the DNA TGTGCCAGTAGTGGGACGGCCTACACTGAAGCTTTCTTT.